This entry lists 20 T cell receptor beta chains sequenced from one sample in a study of human T cells and chemical hapten exposure. A single record per CDR3 protein comes from TCRdb applying MiXCR to the RACE reads. The table lists roughly 120,000 distinct CDR3 sequences, over 10% of them singletons. The time point denotes: patch test 1, 2 weeks after DPC sensitization. The treatment was: therapeutic diphenylcyclopropenone sensitization with weekly scalp DPC. Sequencing was performed on whole blood, taken in connection with sensitization to the hapten diphenylcyclopropenone (DPC). These receptors all come from a woman aged 45-59 years with alopecia areata. Some clones in this sample may be carry-over from other donors' samples.

This clonotype appeared many times. V usage is TRBV27 and J usage is TRBJ2-7; 10 positions match TRBD2. V shed 4 bases and J 1 base; nucleotides not matched to a gene: 7. The germline V gene has CDR1 MNHEY and CDR2 SMNVEV (reference sequence). There are 16 residues in the CDR3. The CDR3 loop reads CASSSPASGGSYEQYF. Here the CDR3 DNA reads TGTGCCAGCAGTTCCCCCGCTAGCGGGGGTTCCTACGAGCAGTACTTC.

The chain joins TRBV10-3 to TRBJ2-7; possible D gene TRBD2, 6 bases. The CDR3 spans 14 residues. Germline V CDR1 and CDR2: ENHRY, SYGVKD. V was clipped by 2 bases and J by 5 bases, with 13 bases between them. Written as DNA, the CDR3 is TGTGCCATCAGTGAGGCCCGCACTAGCAACGAGCAGTACTTC. Amino acids: CAISEARTSNEQYF.

Many counts were recorded for this clonotype. The chain combines TRBV7-2 with TRBJ2-5; no definite D call. Per the germline V gene, CDR1 is SGHTA and CDR2 is FQGNSA. The CDR3 is 14 amino acids. V was pared by 5 bases and J by 2 bases, with 12 bases between. The CDR3 DNA reads TGTGCCAGCAGCGCTCGACGGCGACAAGAGACCCAGTACTTC. Protein sequence: CASSARRRQETQYF.

Only a few counts were recorded for this clonotype. CDR3 in DNA: TGTGCCAGCAGCTTTCAAAATCAGCCCCAGCATTTT. Protein product: CASSFQNQPQHF. The chain employs TRBV7-2 and TRBJ1-5; D gene ambiguous. In germline, CDR1 is SGHTA, CDR2 FQGNSA. The CDR3 is made up of 12 amino acids. V dropped 3 bases and J dropped 4 bases, with 4 bases sitting between them.

There are a few counts of this clonotype. J is TRBJ1-6 and V is TRBV7-2, with D perhaps TRBD1 (5 bases). Germline CDR1 SGHTA, CDR2 FQGNSA. Between the trimmed V and J ends, which lost 5 bases and 5 bases, there was a span of 16 bases. There are 16 residues in the CDR3. The CDR3 sequence is CASSPAGGGNNSPLHF. CDR3 nucleotide sequence: TGTGCCAGCAGCCCCGCGGGGGGGGGAAATAATTCACCCCTCCACTTT.

This clonotype was found a few times. The rearrangement links TRBV3-1 to TRBJ1-5; D not certain. Germline CDR1 LGHDT, CDR2 YNNKEL (reference sequence). The V and J ends lost 0 bases and 5 bases respectively, with 8 bases between them. This CDR3 region has 14 residues. CDR3 nucleotide sequence: TGTGCCAGCAGCCAAGATGTGTCGGATCAGCCCCAGCATTTT. It specifies CASSQDVSDQPQHF.

This clonotype was picked up a small number of times. The chain employs TRBV18 and TRBJ2-7, with 7 bases aligning to TRBD1. CDR3 length equals 15 residues. Germline assignment: CDR1 KGHSH and CDR2 LQKENI. V lost 2 bases and J lost 6; bases outside the gene matches: 10. CDR3 DNA: TGTGCCAGCTCACCAGTGGTGACAGGGATCATCGAGCAGTACTTC. This sequence encodes CASSPVVTGIIEQYF.

There are a few counts of this clonotype. J is TRBJ2-5 and V is TRBV28; D gene unclear. Looked up from germline, CDR1 is MDHEN and CDR2 is SYDVKM. V lost 7 bases and J 3 bases, leaving 15 bases between the germline ends. The CDR3 runs to 14 residues. CDR3 coding DNA: TGTGCCAGCACGAAAGGAACCCCGAAAGAGACCCAGTACTTC. Translating it yields CASTKGTPKETQYF.

The sample holds many counts of this clonotype. The V and J genes are TRBV2 and TRBJ1-5, with 8 bases fitting TRBD1. The CDR3 totals 14 residues. Trimming at V came to 5 bases and at J to 4 bases, leaving 4 bases not matched to a gene. Germline lookup yields CDR1 SNHLY and CDR2 FYNNEI. In nucleotides, the CDR3 is TGTGCCAGCAGTCGACAGGGGCCAAATCAGCCCCAGCATTTT. The encoded protein is CASSRQGPNQPQHF. Full variable domain (outside the CDR3, taken from reference TRBV2 and TRBJ1-5): EPEVTQTPSHQVTQMGQEVILRCVPISNHLYFYWYRQILGQKVEFLVSFYNNEISEKSEIFDDQFSVERPDGSNFTLKIRSTKLEDSAMYFCASSRQGPNQPQHFGDGTRLSIL.

This clonotype was seen only a few times. V usage is TRBV28 and J usage is TRBJ1-2, with unresolved D. V was pared by 6 bases and J by 8 bases, with 10 bases between. The germline CDR1 and CDR2 sequences are MDHEN and SYDVKM. The CDR3 consists of 11 residues. The CDR3 loop is CASRQNSGYTF. CDR3 DNA sequence: TGTGCCAGCAGACAGAACTCCGGCTACACCTTC.

The chain has TRBV29-1 and TRBJ1-2; no reliable D call. The V gene lost 4 bases and the J gene lost 5 bases, with 20 bases spanning the gap. Germline V gene sequence: CDR1 SQVTM, CDR2 ANQGSEA. This CDR3 has 15 amino acids. The CDR3 is CSVGAGLDRTYGYTF. Here the CDR3 DNA reads TGCAGCGTTGGTGCTGGTCTGGATCGAACATATGGCTACACCTTC. The variable domain in full, completed from reference TRBV29-1 and TRBJ1-2, reads SAVISQKPSRDICQRGTSLTIQCQVDSQVTMMFWYRQQPGQSLTLIATANQGSEATYESGFVIDKFPISRPNLTFSTLTVSNMSPEDSSIYLCSVGAGLDRTYGYTFGSGTRLTVV.

The chain has TRBV2 and TRBJ2-3; 8 bases map to TRBD1. V lost 6 bases and J lost 6; bases outside the gene matches: 17. Germline assignment: CDR1 SNHLY and CDR2 FYNNEI. CDR3 length equals 17 residues. The CDR3 reads CASRKDREASLWDTQYF. CDR3 sequence (DNA): TGTGCCAGCAGGAAGGACAGGGAGGCTAGTCTATGGGATACGCAGTATTTT.

In regard to this clonotype: One junction end disagrees with the germline gene, perhaps due to a read error. The genes are TRBV2 and TRBJ1-3, with D unclear. CDR1 is SNHLY and CDR2 is FYNNEI in the germline V gene. The CDR3 length is 16 residues. DNA for the CDR3: TGTGCCAGCAGCGTTTATGCGGGGAGCGGAGGAAACGCCATATATTTT. It encodes CASSVYAGSGGNAIYF.

This clonotype was seen only a few times. CDR3: CASLTGINTEAFF. DNA of the CDR3: TGTGCCAGCCTGACAGGGATTAACACTGAAGCTTTCTTT. The rearrangement links TRBV18 to TRBJ1-1, with TRBD1 matching 7 bases. The J segment lost 2 bases and the V segment lost 8 bases, leaving 5 bases of the junction unmatched. The CDR3 length is 13 residues. The germline gives CDR1 KGHSH, CDR2 LQKENI.

This clonotype was picked up a small number of times. The rearrangement uses TRBV11-2 and TRBJ1-1, with D maybe TRBD1 (6 bases). CDR3 length: 14 residues. The germline CDR1 and CDR2 sequences are SGHAT and FQNNGV. The V gene lost 1 base and the J gene lost 5 bases, with 11 bases spanning the gap. The CDR3 reads CASSLVRDTTEAFF. Written as DNA, the CDR3 is TGTGCCAGCAGCTTAGTACGGGACACGACTGAAGCTTTCTTT.

This clonotype has a count of ten or more. This rearrangement joins TRBV29-1 to TRBJ2-1; D call uncertain. CDR3 length: 12 amino acids. Trimming left V 3 bases short and J 6 bases short, with 9 bases between. Germline values: CDR1 SQVTM, CDR2 ANQGSEA. DNA of the CDR3: TGCAGCGTTGATATTCGCCTCAATGAGCAGTTCTTC. This encodes CSVDIRLNEQFF.

The chain couples TRBV19 to TRBJ2-7, with TRBD2 matching 12 bases. This CDR3 comprises 15 residues. Looked up from germline, CDR1 is LNHDA and CDR2 is SQIVND (reference sequence). Trimming at V came to 3 bases and at J to 0 bases, leaving 0 bases not matched to a gene. The CDR3 reads CASSMTSGSSYEQYF. The CDR3 region has the DNA TGTGCCAGTAGTATGACTAGCGGGAGCTCCTACGAGCAGTACTTC.

This clonotype was recorded at least ten times. The rearrangement joins TRBV7-2 to TRBJ2-2; D may be TRBD2 (6 bases). The germline gives CDR1 SGHTA, CDR2 FQGNSA. The CDR3 loop spans 13 amino acids. The V end was cut by 6 bases, the J end by 6 bases, with 11 bases between. CDR3 sequence reads: CASSKTGAGELFF. The CDR3 bases are TGTGCCAGCAGTAAGACGGGGGCCGGGGAGCTGTTTTTT.

This clonotype was seen many times. The V call is TRBV7-2, the J call TRBJ1-1, with TRBD1 as a possible D gene (6 bases). Trimming stripped 1 base from V and 1 base from J, with 19 bases between. This CDR3 contains 18 residues. Germline loops: CDR1 SGHTA, CDR2 FQGNSA. The CDR3 coding sequence is TGTGCCAGCAGCTTAGGGTTAGGGGGTAGAAGAACGAACACTGAAGCTTTCTTT. Translating gives CASSLGLGGRRTNTEAFF.

V usage is TRBV18 and J usage is TRBJ2-5; D is perhaps TRBD2 (5 bases). This CDR3 has 13 amino acids. Trimming took off 10 bases at V and 5 bases at J, with 17 bases between the two ends. Per germline, CDR1 KGHSH and CDR2 LQKENI. DNA of the CDR3: TGTGCCACCCTCGGCCTCTCGGGGGAGACCCAGTACTTC. Translated: CATLGLSGETQYF. Full variable domain (rest looked up from reference TRBV18 and TRBJ2-5): NAGVMQNPRHLVRRRGQEARLRCSPMKGHSHVYWYRQLPEEGLKFMVYLQKENIIDESGMPKERFSAEFPKEGPSILRIQQVVRGDSAAYFCATLGLSGETQYFGPGTRLLVL.